One sample yielded the 16 T cell receptor beta chains listed below, sequenced in a study of cytomegalovirus exposure and HLA in healthy donors. The PCR contained 60 Vbeta and 13 Jbeta primers. The assay was immunoSEQ multiplex PCR, and TCRdb's table has in-frame clones only and misses some. Found here are about 170,000 clones, around four fifths of them singletons; the top ten hold approximately 1.5%. Sequenced sample: PBMCs. The receptors were gathered from a woman aged 30 to 39 in good health and CMV-seropositive.

The rearrangement links TRBV30 to TRBJ2-7; D gene ambiguous. Germline assignment: CDR1 GTSNPN and CDR2 SVGIG (reference sequence). The CDR3 covers 13 residues. Trimming took off 6 bases at V and 0 bases at J, with 12 bases between the two ends. The CDR3 coding sequence is TGTGCCTGCCGCGGCAGTTACTCCTACGAGCAGTACTTC. It specifies CACRGSYSYEQYF.

V gene TRBV2 combines with J gene TRBJ2-7; 7 bases line up with TRBD2. There are 15 residues in the CDR3. The V gene's germline CDR1 is SNHLY and CDR2 FYNNEI. The V gene end was trimmed by 2 bases and the J gene end by 7 bases; junction bases not matched to a gene: 11. CDR3 protein: CASSEWGGYGREQYF. The CDR3 DNA sequence: TGTGCCAGCAGTGAATGGGGGGGGTATGGAAGGGAGCAGTACTTC.

The gene calls are TRBV30 and TRBJ1-2, with D possibly being TRBD1 (5 bases). Germline loops: CDR1 GTSNPN, CDR2 SVGIG (reference sequence). V was trimmed by 4 bases and J by 8 bases, leaving 20 bases between them. The CDR3 contains 14 residues. The CDR3: CAWKDSSFLVGYTF. CDR3 coding DNA: TGTGCCTGGAAAGACAGTTCTTTTCTTGTAGGCTACACCTTC.

The rearrangement links TRBV30 to TRBJ1-2; 11 bases are a match to TRBD1. Germline V gives CDR1 GTSNPN, CDR2 SVGIG (reference sequence). J was trimmed by 8 bases and V by 4 bases; bases with no gene match: 6. The CDR3 is 13 amino acids. CDR3 sequence (DNA): TGTGCCTGGATCACCGGGACAGGGGGAGGCTACACCTTC. It translates to CAWITGTGGGYTF.

This chain uses TRBV5-1 with TRBJ1-4; D is ambiguous. The germline V gene encodes CDR1 SGHRS and CDR2 YFSETQ. V lost 6 bases and J 0 bases, leaving 9 bases between the germline ends. This CDR3 spans 14 amino acids. In nucleotides, the CDR3 is TGCGCCAGCACCACAGAGACAACTAATGAAAAACTGTTTTTT. This gives the protein CASTTETTNEKLFF. Together with reference TRBV5-1 and TRBJ1-4, the CDR3 gives the full variable domain: KAGVTQTPRYLIKTRGQQVTLSCSPISGHRSVSWYQQTPGQGLQFLFEYFSETQRNKGNFPGRFSGRQFSNSRSEMNVSTLELGDSALYLCASTTETTNEKLFFGSGTQLSVL.

V usage is TRBV27 and J usage is TRBJ2-5; 7 bases fit TRBD2. The V and J ends lost 5 bases and 5 bases, in that order; junction bases with no gene match: 5. CDR1 and CDR2 from the germline V gene are MNHEY and SMNVEV (reference sequence). This CDR3 comprises 13 residues. The CDR3: CASSPGRRETQYF. CDR3 sequence (DNA): TGTGCCAGCAGTCCCGGGAGGAGGGAGACCCAGTACTTC.

The J gene is TRBJ2-7, the V gene TRBV7-7, with D maybe TRBD1 (6 bases). CDR1 is SSHAT and CDR2 is FNYEAQ in the germline V gene (reference sequence). V dropped 5 bases and J dropped 7 bases, with 21 bases sitting between them. The CDR3 is 15 residues long. CDR3 residues: CASSPLGAQVFEQYF. The CDR3 bases are TGTGCCAGCAGCCCTTTGGGGGCGCAAGTTTTTGAGCAGTACTTC.

The chain couples TRBV7-2 to TRBJ1-2; TRBD1 matches at 7 bases. This CDR3 has 13 amino acids. The J segment lost 6 bases and the V segment lost 3 bases, leaving 4 bases of the junction unmatched. The germline V gene encodes CDR1 SGHTA and CDR2 FQGNSA. The CDR3 DNA reads TGTGCCAGCAGCTTTCGGACAGGAAATGGCTACACCTTC. As protein: CASSFRTGNGYTF.

Concerning this clone itself: Sequence at one end of the junction differs from germline and may be a read error. The J gene is TRBJ2-5, the V gene TRBV5-1; the match to TRBD1 covers 8 bases. CDR1 SGHRS and CDR2 YFSETQ come from the germline V gene. The CDR3 totals 15 residues. CDR3 loop: CASSLDRASQETQYF. The CDR3 nucleotides are TGCGCCAGCAGTTTGGACAGGGCCTCCCAAGAGACCCAGTACTTC.

The chain couples TRBV2 to TRBJ2-2; the match to TRBD1 covers 9 bases. J was trimmed by 4 bases and V by 7 bases; bases with no gene match: 7. This CDR3 comprises 15 residues. Germline-derived CDR1 and CDR2 are SNHLY and FYNNEI. As DNA, the CDR3 is TGTGCCAGCATAGAACAGGGGGCGGGCACCGGGGAGCTGTTTTTT. Amino acids: CASIEQGAGTGELFF.

This chain joins TRBV6-5 and TRBJ1-1; D is possibly TRBD1 (5 bases). The CDR3 totals 13 residues. CDR1 is MNHEY, CDR2 SVGAGI, per germline. V gave up 6 bases and J gave up 4 bases, with 12 bases separating them. Written as DNA, the CDR3 is TGTGCCAGCAGGCCCCGGGGGGGCACTGAAGCTTTCTTT. This encodes CASRPRGGTEAFF.

V and J are TRBV27 and TRBJ2-7, with TRBD1 matching 9 bases. After removal of 3 bases from V and 6 bases from J, the junction contained 3 bases not matched to a gene. The CDR3 sequence is 13 residues long. CDR1 and CDR2 from the germline V gene are MNHEY and SMNVEV (reference sequence). CDR3 coding DNA: TGTGCCAGCAGTTTGGGACAGGGCCCCGAGCAGTACTTC. It codes for CASSLGQGPEQYF.

This chain uses TRBV7-8 with TRBJ2-7, with a weak D call TRBD1 (5 bases). Trimming stripped 0 bases from V and 6 bases from J, with 12 bases between. Per germline, CDR1 SGHVS and CDR2 FQNEAQ. CDR3 size: 14 residues. In DNA form, the CDR3 reads TGTGCCAGCAGCTTAGCGGGGCCCATCGCCGAGCAGTACTTC. Residues: CASSLAGPIAEQYF.

This sequence joins TRBV6-1 and TRBJ1-1; tentative D call: TRBD1 (5 bases). V was cut by 1 base and J by 8 bases, with 20 bases left in between. The CDR3 length is 16 residues. CDR1 and CDR2 (germline): MNHNS, SASEGT. The CDR3 DNA reads TGTGCCAGCAGTGAAGGGTTACTCGGGGGAGTCGGGGAAGCTTTCTTT. This translates into CASSEGLLGGVGEAFF.

The J gene is TRBJ2-5, the V gene TRBV2; tentative D call: TRBD1 (6 bases). Germline lookup yields CDR1 SNHLY and CDR2 FYNNEI. The germline V and J ends were trimmed by 7 bases and 4 bases, with 16 bases remaining between them. This CDR3 is built from 14 residues. The CDR3 DNA reads TGTGCCAGCAATGTGCAGGGGAGTAGAGAGACCCAGTACTTC. This translates into CASNVQGSRETQYF.

The V and J genes are TRBV11-2 and TRBJ2-5; tentative D call: TRBD2 (6 bases). The V gene lost 1 base and the J gene lost 4 bases, with 16 bases spanning the gap. The CDR3 sequence is 16 residues long. Germline V CDR1 and CDR2: SGHAT, FQNNGV. The CDR3 DNA sequence: TGTGCCAGCAGCTTAGGGCCTGGCGGGATTGTAGAGACCCAGTACTTC. Translation: CASSLGPGGIVETQYF. The whole variable domain, filled in from reference TRBV11-2 and TRBJ2-5, reads EAGVAQSPRYKIIEKRQSVAFWCNPISGHATLYWYQQILGQGPKLLIQFQNNGVVDDSQLPKDRFSAERLKGVDSTLKIQPAKLEDSAVYLCASSLGPGGIVETQYFGPGTRLLVL.